The present TCR beta chain was sequenced within a study of Ad26.COV2.S vaccination and SARS-CoV-2 variants. The wider study: Donor was assigned to the Ad26.COV2.S arm of trial COV1001.

The method was immunoSEQ multiplex PCR; TCRdb's version includes in-frame clones alone and lacks a portion of them. The profile shows 440,000 or so clones, around 90% of them singletons. Study-wide points: Vaccine and placebo recipients had comparable breadth of non-spike TCRs. Assessments of TCR breadth and depth may have underestimated the total T cell responses.

Documented treatment: 15 to 20 received Ad26.COV2.S at low or high dose, single or two shots; 5 received placebo; per-sample allocation not given. Samples analyzed were those drawn on day 63 after the first vaccine or placebo injection. Remarks on this clone: Its matching antigen is unknown.

The CDR3 is 16 amino acids. The chain links TRBV21-1 to TRBJ1-5; the DNA was not used to check the table's D call, TRBD1. TRBV21-1 is an annotated pseudogene. The source is a person between 18 and 65 years old who received the Ad26.COV2.S COVID-19 vaccine or a placebo. Specimen: peripheral blood, collected in a trial of Ad26.COV2.S vaccine versus placebo. DNA of the CDR3: TGTGCCAGCAGCCCCCCGGGACAGTTCAGCAATCAGCCCCAGCATTTT. This encodes CASSPPGQFSNQPQHF.